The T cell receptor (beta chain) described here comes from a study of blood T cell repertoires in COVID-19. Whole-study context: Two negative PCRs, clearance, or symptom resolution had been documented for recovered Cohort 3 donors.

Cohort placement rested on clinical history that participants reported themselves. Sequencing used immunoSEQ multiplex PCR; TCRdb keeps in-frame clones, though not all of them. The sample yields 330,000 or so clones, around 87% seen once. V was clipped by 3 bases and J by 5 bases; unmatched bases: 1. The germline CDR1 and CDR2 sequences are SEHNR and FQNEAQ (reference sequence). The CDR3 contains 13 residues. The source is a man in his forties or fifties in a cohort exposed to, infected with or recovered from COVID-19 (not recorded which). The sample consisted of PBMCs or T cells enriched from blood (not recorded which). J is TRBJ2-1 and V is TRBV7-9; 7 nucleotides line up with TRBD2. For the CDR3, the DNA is TGTGCCAGCAGCTTGGCGGGAGACAATGAGCAGTTCTTC. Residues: CASSLAGDNEQFF.